Listed below are T cell receptor beta chains from one sample, sequenced in a study of technical replicates of blood from a handful of donors. The assay was immunoSEQ multiplex PCR, and TCRdb's table has in-frame clones only and misses some. The sample has fewer than 90,000 clones; 80% to 95% are singletons. The sample consisted of T cells isolated from PBMCs. These receptors originate from a human donor in good health. Both conserved end residues are part of each CDR3. Fields, in order: J gene, D gene, clone size, V gene, CDR3 protein, CDR3 DNA. The D gene is left open where the match is weak. Clone size is not always given. Where it is, it says once, few, many or a class for expanded clones.

>TRBJ2-1|TRBD2|-|TRBV11-2
CASSLLREGYYNEQFF
TGTGCCAGCAGCTTGCTGCGGGAGGGGTATTACAATGAGCAGTTCTTC
>TRBJ1-1|-|-|TRBV6-5
CASTPSQGNTEAFF
TGTGCCAGCACTCCCTCACAGGGGAACACTGAAGCTTTCTTT
>TRBJ1-2|-|-|TRBV9
CASSSSRGGSYGYTF
TGTGCCAGCAGCTCTTCCCGCGGGGGGAGTTATGGCTACACCTTC
>TRBJ2-2|TRBD2|-|TRBV2
CASNRLADTGELFF
TGTGCCAGCAATAGACTAGCGGACACCGGGGAGCTGTTTTTT
>TRBJ2-5|TRBD2|few|TRBV5-4
CASSLFGTSGKETQYF
TGTGCCAGCAGCTTGTTTGGGACTAGCGGGAAAGAGACCCAGTACTTC
>TRBJ1-4|-|-|TRBV2
CASGRVNEKLFF
TGTGCCAGCGGGAGAGTAAATGAAAAACTGTTTTTT
>TRBJ2-3|TRBD1|-|TRBV7-9
CASSPGTGLGTDTQYF
TGTGCCAGCAGCCCAGGGACAGGGCTGGGCACAGATACGCAGTATTTT
>TRBJ2-5|TRBD1|-|TRBV9
CASSLSGGQQETQYF
TGTGCCAGCAGCTTATCAGGGGGTCAGCAAGAGACCCAGTACTTC
>TRBJ2-7|TRBD1|-|TRBV9
CASSSGTGAAYEQYF
TGTGCCAGCAGCTCCGGGACAGGGGCGGCCTACGAGCAGTACTTC
>TRBJ1-5|-|-|TRBV21-1
CASSNRQGGSNQPQHF
TGTGCCAGCAGCAACCGCCAGGGGGGAAGCAATCAGCCCCAGCATTTT
>TRBJ2-7|TRBD2|-|TRBV29-1
CSVVAGGEEQYF
TGCAGCGTTGTGGCGGGAGGGGAAGAGCAGTACTTC
>TRBJ1-1|TRBD1|-|TRBV5-1
CASSSGGGSEAFF
TGCGCCAGCAGCTCAGGAGGGGGCTCCGAAGCTTTCTTT
>TRBJ1-2|TRBD1|-|TRBV9
CASSVGPMGTGNGYTF
TGTGCCAGCAGCGTAGGGCCGATGGGGACAGGAAATGGCTACACCTTC
>TRBJ2-1|TRBD1|once|TRBV5-4
CASSRSTGQNEQFF
TGTGCCAGCAGCAGATCGACAGGGCAAAATGAGCAGTTCTTC
>TRBJ2-7|TRBD2|-|TRBV5-1
CASSLTSGGPYEQYF
TGCGCCAGCAGCTTGACTAGCGGGGGCCCCTACGAGCAGTACTTC
>TRBJ2-3|TRBD2|-|TRBV5-1
CASSLGIAGDIDTQYF
TGCGCCAGCAGCTTGGGGATAGCGGGAGATATAGATACGCAGTATTTT
>TRBJ1-1|-|-|TRBV7-6
CASSLEGNMNTEAFF
TGTGCCAGCAGCTTAGAGGGGAACATGAACACTGAAGCTTTCTTT
>TRBJ2-5|TRBD2|-|TRBV30
CAWSVVLAGGETQYF
TGTGCCTGGAGTGTAGTTCTAGCGGGAGGAGAGACCCAGTACTTC
>TRBJ1-4|-|-|TRBV4-2
CASSQGEGPEKLFF
TGTGCCAGCAGCCAAGGAGAGGGCCCTGAAAAACTGTTTTTT
>TRBJ2-1|TRBD2|-|TRBV30
CAWSWSSGYNEQFF
TGTGCCTGGAGTTGGTCTAGCGGATACAATGAGCAGTTCTTC
>TRBJ1-2|-|once|TRBV9
CASSESDFRATNYGYTF
TGTGCCAGCAGCGAGAGCGATTTCAGGGCAACTAACTATGGCTACACCTTC
>TRBJ2-4|-|-|TRBV27
CASTDPGGLAKNIQYF
TGTGCCAGCACCGACCCCGGTGGGCTAGCCAAAAACATTCAGTACTTC